Detailed here is one T cell receptor (beta chain). Produced via immunoSEQ multiplex PCR; TCRdb's table is partial and in-frame only. The profile shows a few hundred thousand clones, approximately 84% of them singletons. The source of the sample is a study of blood T cell repertoires in COVID-19. Losses at the gene ends were 5 bases for V and 7 bases for J; bases not matched to a gene: 7. This CDR3 has 15 residues. Germline lookup yields CDR1 MDHEN and CDR2 SYDVKM. The sample consisted of PBMCs or T cells enriched from blood (not recorded which). The chain is built from TRBV28 and TRBJ2-3; 12 bases map to TRBD2. This TCR derives from a woman aged 30 to 39 who had recovered from COVID-19. The CDR3 sequence is CASSPGLAGPHTQYF. CDR3 coding DNA: TGTGCCAGCAGTCCCGGACTAGCGGGGCCCCATACGCAGTATTTT.